This section outlines one TCR beta chain sequence together with its context. No antigen is known for it. At one boundary the junction diverges from the germline segment, which might be a read error. This entry comes from a study of T cells in localized non-small cell lung cancer. Study-level findings and limits: Clonality of T cells reached its maximum in uninvolved adjacent lung, surpassing tumor. Turning up in adjacent lung were a median approximately 60 of the top 100 tumor clones. Sequencing involved a lone tumor region, leaving heterogeneity possible.

Here immunoSEQ multiplex PCR was the method, and the copy in TCRdb shows in-frame clones only, minus some. The sample yields approximately 30,000 clones, roughly 93% seen once. The CDR3 spans 11 residues. CDR1 and CDR2 from the germline V gene are MDHEN and SYDVKM. Specimen: peripheral blood, collected before any cancer treatment. The origin of this receptor is a female donor of 60 years or more with stage I lung adenocarcinoma. This chain uses TRBV28 with TRBJ1-2, with D possibly being TRBD1 (5 bases). The CDR3: CASSRDGKTNF. CDR3 coding DNA: TGTGCCAGCAGTCGGGACGGAAAAACAAACTTC.